This T cell receptor (beta chain) was sequenced during a study of blood T cells in healthy people across ages. The trim removed 6 bases at V and 2 bases at J, leaving 7 bases unmatched. This CDR3 has 16 residues. Germline CDR1 MNHEY, CDR2 SVGEGT. The people who gave samples were healthy Caucasians from Russia, aged roughly 6 to 100. A second about 7 to 12 cycle PCR used barcoded and J-beta primers. TCRdb processed the 5' RACE reads anew with MiXCR; each CDR3 protein has one entry. This repertoire shows about 670,000 distinct CDR3 sequences, about 43% found once; its top ten account for around 30%. The chain recombines TRBV6-2 or TRBV6-3 with TRBJ2-6, with 7 bases fitting TRBD1. Sequenced sample: blood. This sequence was found in a man older than 75 in good health. The CDR3 DNA sequence: TGTGCCAGCAGCCAACAGGGGTCCGCTGGGGCCAACGTCCTGACTTTC. As protein: CASSQQGSAGANVLTF.